A selection of T cell receptor beta chains follows, all from one sample in a study of radiotherapy plus CTLA-4 blockade in lung cancer. Sequencing was performed with immunoSEQ multiplex PCR; in TCRdb, only in-frame clones are kept and a portion is missing. The profile shows tens of thousands of clones, around 76% of them singletons. The material sequenced was peripheral blood, taken from a patient treated with radiotherapy plus ipilimumab. The receptors were gathered from a human donor with non-small cell lung cancer who had a partial response to radiotherapy plus ipilimumab. Some clones in this sample may be carry-over from other donors' samples. CDR3s include the opening cysteine and the closing phenylalanine or tryptophan. Fields, in order: V gene, CDR3 length, J gene, clone size, D gene, CDR3 DNA, CDR3 protein. The D gene is left open where the match is weak. Size values are once, few and many counts, or a class for expanded clones, and some rows have none.

V gene: TRBV4-2; CDR3 length: 18; J gene: TRBJ2-4; clone size: once; D gene: TRBD2; CDR3 DNA: TGTGCCAGCAGCCAGATCCAGCTAGCGGGGGGGCTTAAAAACATTCAGTACTTC; CDR3 protein: CASSQIQLAGGLKNIQYF
V gene: TRBV7-3; CDR3 length: 17; J gene: TRBJ2-3; clone size: once; D gene: TRBD2; CDR3 DNA: TGTGCCAGCAGCCGCTGGACTAGCGGGAGTGGAACAGATACGCAGTATTTT; CDR3 protein: CASSRWTSGSGTDTQYF
V gene: TRBV11-2; CDR3 length: 14; J gene: TRBJ2-5; clone size: -; D gene: TRBD1; CDR3 DNA: TGTGCCAGCAGCTTAAACAGGGGCTGGGAGACCCAGTACTTC; CDR3 protein: CASSLNRGWETQYF
V gene: TRBV28; CDR3 length: 14; J gene: TRBJ1-1; clone size: few; D gene: -; CDR3 DNA: TGTGCCAGCAGTTTACCGGGAAGGAACACTGAAGCTTTCTTT; CDR3 protein: CASSLPGRNTEAFF
V gene: TRBV28; CDR3 length: 18; J gene: TRBJ1-1; clone size: few; D gene: TRBD1; CDR3 DNA: TGTGCCAGCACCCCCTACAGCCCTCGGACAGGAGTGAACACTGAAGCTTTCTTT; CDR3 protein: CASTPYSPRTGVNTEAFF
V gene: TRBV19; CDR3 length: 12; J gene: TRBJ1-2; clone size: -; D gene: TRBD1; CDR3 DNA: TGTGCCAGTAGTCAGGGGGTCGGTGGCTACACCTTC; CDR3 protein: CASSQGVGGYTF
V gene: TRBV9; CDR3 length: 15; J gene: TRBJ2-2; clone size: -; D gene: TRBD1; CDR3 DNA: TGTGCCAGCAGCTCTAGACAGGGGAACGCCGGGGAGCTGTTTTTT; CDR3 protein: CASSSRQGNAGELFF
V gene: TRBV5-6; CDR3 length: 16; J gene: TRBJ2-7; clone size: -; D gene: TRBD2; CDR3 DNA: TGTGCCAGCAGCGGACACGGGACTAGCGGAAGAAACGAGCAGTACTTC; CDR3 protein: CASSGHGTSGRNEQYF
V gene: TRBV29-1; CDR3 length: 13; J gene: TRBJ2-1; clone size: -; D gene: -; CDR3 DNA: TGCAGCGTTGATCAGATAGGGAGCAATGAGCAGTTCTTC; CDR3 protein: CSVDQIGSNEQFF
V gene: TRBV28; CDR3 length: 13; J gene: TRBJ2-1; clone size: -; D gene: -; CDR3 DNA: TGTGCCAGCAATACTGGTGCCCCCAATGAGCAGTTCTTC; CDR3 protein: CASNTGAPNEQFF
V gene: TRBV7-8; CDR3 length: 16; J gene: TRBJ1-3; clone size: -; D gene: -; CDR3 DNA: TGTGCCAGCAGCTTAGGGTCCCGGGGGGCTGGAAACACCATATATTTT; CDR3 protein: CASSLGSRGAGNTIYF
V gene: TRBV2; CDR3 length: 17; J gene: TRBJ2-1; clone size: -; D gene: TRBD2; CDR3 DNA: TGTGCCAGCAGCCAAGGACTAGCGGGGGGGTTTTACAATGAGCAGTTCTTC; CDR3 protein: CASSQGLAGGFYNEQFF
V gene: TRBV12-5; CDR3 length: 20; J gene: TRBJ1-5; clone size: -; D gene: -; CDR3 DNA: TGTGCTAGTGGTTTGGCGGGTCTAGGATCCGGTACTAGACGCAATCAGCCCCAGCATTTT; CDR3 protein: CASGLAGLGSGTRRNQPQHF
V gene: TRBV11-2; CDR3 length: 15; J gene: TRBJ1-2; clone size: -; D gene: -; CDR3 DNA: TGTGCCAGCAGCCGCCAACGGACGGGAAGCTATGGCTACACCTTC; CDR3 protein: CASSRQRTGSYGYTF
V gene: TRBV5-4; CDR3 length: 14; J gene: TRBJ2-2; clone size: -; D gene: -; CDR3 DNA: TGTGCCAGCAGCACGGGAGCGAACACCGGGGAGCTGTTTTTT; CDR3 protein: CASSTGANTGELFF
V gene: TRBV19; CDR3 length: 14; J gene: TRBJ2-7; clone size: -; D gene: TRBD2; CDR3 DNA: TGTGCCAGTAGCCGGACTAGCGGCTCCTACGAGCAGTACTTC; CDR3 protein: CASSRTSGSYEQYF
V gene: TRBV19; CDR3 length: 17; J gene: TRBJ2-2; clone size: -; D gene: TRBD2; CDR3 DNA: TGTGCCAGTAGTATGCTAGCGGGAGGGCCGGTCGGCGGGGAGCTGTTTTTT; CDR3 protein: CASSMLAGGPVGGELFF
V gene: TRBV28; CDR3 length: 18; J gene: TRBJ1-2; clone size: -; D gene: TRBD1; CDR3 DNA: TGTGCCAGCAGTTTTTCGCAGGGGGCCCCGTTAAGCTCAATCAATGACACCTTC; CDR3 protein: CASSFSQGAPLSSINDTF
V gene: TRBV9; CDR3 length: 19; J gene: TRBJ2-5; clone size: few; D gene: -; CDR3 DNA: TGTGCCAGCAGCGTAGATTTTGGGCAGGTGGGGGGAAGCCAAGAGACCCAGTACTTC; CDR3 protein: CASSVDFGQVGGSQETQYF
V gene: TRBV5-5; CDR3 length: 18; J gene: TRBJ2-6; clone size: -; D gene: TRBD1; CDR3 DNA: TGTGCCAGCAGCTCCGCCGGGACAGGTCGCTCTGGGGCCAACGTCCTGACTTTC; CDR3 protein: CASSSAGTGRSGANVLTF
V gene: TRBV18; CDR3 length: 14; J gene: TRBJ2-5; clone size: -; D gene: TRBD1; CDR3 DNA: TGTGCCAGCTCACGGGACAGGGCCTCGGAGACCCAGTACTTC; CDR3 protein: CASSRDRASETQYF
V gene: TRBV28; CDR3 length: 11; J gene: TRBJ2-1; clone size: -; D gene: -; CDR3 DNA: TGTGCCAGCACAGGATTTTATGAGCAGTTCTTC; CDR3 protein: CASTGFYEQFF
V gene: TRBV10-3; CDR3 length: 15; J gene: TRBJ2-5; clone size: -; D gene: TRBD2; CDR3 DNA: TGTGCCACGAAAAATGCCGGGACTAATCAAGAGACCCAGTACTTC; CDR3 protein: CATKNAGTNQETQYF
V gene: TRBV7-2; CDR3 length: 14; J gene: TRBJ2-7; clone size: -; D gene: TRBD1; CDR3 DNA: TGTGCCAGCAGCTCCGGGACAGGAGACTACGAGCAGTACTTC; CDR3 protein: CASSSGTGDYEQYF
V gene: TRBV7-9; CDR3 length: 14; J gene: TRBJ2-7; clone size: -; D gene: TRBD1; CDR3 DNA: TGTGCCAGCACCTCGACAGGGGGCTTCTACGAGCAGTACTTC; CDR3 protein: CASTSTGGFYEQYF
V gene: TRBV19; CDR3 length: 18; J gene: TRBJ1-5; clone size: -; D gene: TRBD1; CDR3 DNA: TGTGCCAGTAGTCCCCCTTTGAGGGACAGTGTTAGCAATCAGCCCCAGCATTTT; CDR3 protein: CASSPPLRDSVSNQPQHF
V gene: TRBV27; CDR3 length: 13; J gene: TRBJ2-7; clone size: -; D gene: -; CDR3 DNA: TGTGCCAGCAGCCTCCAGGGCTCCTACGAGCAGTACTTC; CDR3 protein: CASSLQGSYEQYF
V gene: TRBV10-3; CDR3 length: 15; J gene: TRBJ2-7; clone size: -; D gene: TRBD2; CDR3 DNA: TGTGCCATCAGCCTTCTAGCGGGGGTCTCCTACGAGCAGTACTTC; CDR3 protein: CAISLLAGVSYEQYF
V gene: TRBV19; CDR3 length: 15; J gene: TRBJ2-3; clone size: -; D gene: TRBD2; CDR3 DNA: TGTGCCAGTAGTTTTAGCGGGGGGAGCACAGATACGCAGTATTTT; CDR3 protein: CASSFSGGSTDTQYF
V gene: TRBV4-3; CDR3 length: 15; J gene: TRBJ2-3; clone size: -; D gene: -; CDR3 DNA: TGCGCCAGCAGCCTACAGGAGGGAAGAACAGATACGCAGTATTTT; CDR3 protein: CASSLQEGRTDTQYF
V gene: TRBV11-2; CDR3 length: 14; J gene: TRBJ2-7; clone size: -; D gene: -; CDR3 DNA: TGTGCCAGCAGCTTAAATCCGACTCCCACCGAGCAGTACTTC; CDR3 protein: CASSLNPTPTEQYF
V gene: TRBV11-2; CDR3 length: 16; J gene: TRBJ1-4; clone size: -; D gene: -; CDR3 DNA: TGTGCCAGCAGCTTAGTTGCGACTGCAACTAATGAAAAACTGTTTTTT; CDR3 protein: CASSLVATATNEKLFF
V gene: TRBV4-1; CDR3 length: 16; J gene: TRBJ2-7; clone size: -; D gene: -; CDR3 DNA: TGCGCCAGCAGCCCCAGCGTGGTCGGTTTTTCCTACGAGCAGTACTTC; CDR3 protein: CASSPSVVGFSYEQYF
V gene: TRBV7-3; CDR3 length: 16; J gene: TRBJ2-2; clone size: -; D gene: TRBD2; CDR3 DNA: TGTGCCAGCAGCTTAACCCCGGGGGGGCCCGGCGGGGAGCTGTTTTTT; CDR3 protein: CASSLTPGGPGGELFF